The rows below give T cell receptor beta chains drawn from one sample of a study of blood T cell repertoires in COVID-19. Measured with immunoSEQ multiplex PCR; TCRdb has only the in-frame clones, and not every one. Of tens of thousands of clones in the sample, 85% to 95% were seen once. Sequencing used peripheral blood. The receptors come from a man between 70 and 80 years old with active COVID-19. Both conserved end residues are part of each CDR3. A D gene is named only where the DNA matches it firmly. Clone size is not always given. Where it is, it says once, few, many or a class for expanded clones.

D gene	V gene	J gene	clone size	CDR3 length	CDR3 DNA	CDR3 protein
NA	TRBV21-1	TRBJ1-2	NA	16	TGTGCCAGCAGCAAAAGAGACAGGGGGAGGTGGTATGGCTACACCTTC	CASSKRDRGRWYGYTF
TRBD2	TRBV6-4	TRBJ2-5	NA	13	TGTGCCAGCAGCCCGACTAGCCGGGAGACCCAGTACTTC	CASSPTSRETQYF
NA	TRBV7-8	TRBJ1-3	NA	16	TGTGCCAGCAGCTTAGTGCCCGAGATCTCTGGAAACACCATATATTTT	CASSLVPEISGNTIYF
NA	TRBV5-1	TRBJ2-5	NA	15	TGCGCCAGCAGCCTAAGGACAGATCAACCACAGACCCAGTACTTC	CASSLRTDQPQTQYF
TRBD1	TRBV7-3	TRBJ2-7	once	15	TGTGCCAGCAGCACAATTCCCGGGACAGCCTACGAGCAGTACTTC	CASSTIPGTAYEQYF
NA	TRBV18	TRBJ2-2	NA	16	TGTGCCAGCTCACCAAGGTTCGGACACGACACCGGGGAGCTGTTTTTT	CASSPRFGHDTGELFF
TRBD2	TRBV15	TRBJ2-5	NA	14	TGTGCCACCAGCACCAAGCGGGGGGGGGAGACCCAGTACTTC	CATSTKRGGETQYF
TRBD1	TRBV18	TRBJ1-2	once	13	TGTGCCAGCTCATCTGACAGGGGTTATGGCTACACCTTC	CASSSDRGYGYTF
NA	TRBV29-1	TRBJ1-1	NA	13	TGCAGCGCCCCGGGGGTTGGAGGCACTGAAGCTTTCTTT	CSAPGVGGTEAFF
TRBD2	TRBV18	TRBJ2-5	NA	16	TGTGCCAGCTCAACCACTAGCGGGGGGACCCCAGAGACCCAGTACTTC	CASSTTSGGTPETQYF
NA	TRBV5-1	TRBJ2-6	NA	15	TGCGCCAGCTGTCTGGGGCCGACGGGGGCCAACGTCCTGACTTTC	CASCLGPTGANVLTF
NA	TRBV6-2/TRBV6-3	TRBJ2-2	NA	16	TGTGCCAGCAGTCCAACAGGGTTCTATGACACCGGGGAGCTGTTTTTT	CASSPTGFYDTGELFF
NA	TRBV9	TRBJ1-1	NA	12	TGTGCCAGCAGCGTAGGGTTCAGTGAAGCTTTCTTT	CASSVGFSEAFF
TRBD2	TRBV4-1	TRBJ2-1	NA	18	TGCGCCAGCAGCCAAGAAGAGAGGACTAGCGTCTCCTACAATGAGCAGTTCTTC	CASSQEERTSVSYNEQFF
NA	TRBV6-5	TRBJ2-7	NA	11	TGTGCCAGCAGCATGGGAGCTGGGCAGTACTTC	CASSMGAGQYF
NA	TRBV5-1	TRBJ1-1	NA	12	TGCGCCAGCAGCCAGGGTAACACTGAAGCTTTCTTT	CASSQGNTEAFF
NA	TRBV25-1	TRBJ2-7	NA	11	TGTGCCAGCACAAACAGGGTTGGGCAGTACTTC	CASTNRVGQYF
NA	TRBV27	TRBJ2-1	few	14	TGTGCCAGTCTAGGGGGCGGGAGGCTCAATGAGCAGTTCTTC	CASLGGGRLNEQFF
NA	TRBV27	TRBJ2-3	NA	15	TGTGCCAGCAGTTTATCCGGTGCTAGCACAGATACGCAGTATTTT	CASSLSGASTDTQYF
TRBD1	TRBV3-1/TRBV3-2	TRBJ2-7	NA	14	TGTGCCAGCAGCCAGCTGGACAGGGGCGGCGAGCAGTACTTC	CASSQLDRGGEQYF
NA	TRBV7-9	TRBJ1-1	NA	12	TGTGCCAGCAGCCCCGACGGGGGGGGAGCTTTCTTT	CASSPDGGGAFF
NA	TRBV29-1	TRBJ2-3	NA	14	TGCAGCGTTGAGAAGGGGCAGGTACCAGATACGCAGTATTTT	CSVEKGQVPDTQYF
TRBD1	TRBV20-1	TRBJ1-1	NA	11	TGCAGTGCTAGAGAACCAGGGGGTGCTTTCTTT	CSAREPGGAFF
NA	TRBV6-1	TRBJ1-1	NA	15	TGTGCCAGCAGTGATCTCTTGAATCCGCGGTCTCGAGCTTTCTTT	CASSDLLNPRSRAFF
TRBD1	TRBV7-8	TRBJ1-1	NA	15	TGTGCCAGCAGCTTAGCGGGCAGGGGGAGGACTGAAGCTTTCTTT	CASSLAGRGRTEAFF
NA	TRBV29-1	TRBJ1-1	NA	13	TGCAGCGCCAATCAGGGAGGTAGCACTGAAGCTTTCTTT	CSANQGGSTEAFF
NA	TRBV5-4	TRBJ2-5	NA	14	TGTGCCAGCAGCTTGGGAGGGAGCCAAGAGACCCAGTACTTC	CASSLGGSQETQYF
TRBD1	TRBV18	TRBJ1-6	NA	15	TGTGCCAGCTCAGAGACAGGGGGTGGTAATTCACCCCTCCACTTT	CASSETGGGNSPLHF
NA	TRBV6-4	TRBJ2-1	large	16	TGTGCCAGCAGTGACTCGACAGTGAGCTCCTACAATGAGCAGTTCTTC	CASSDSTVSSYNEQFF
TRBD1	TRBV2	TRBJ1-1	NA	15	TGTGCCAGCAGTGAAGCCCCGGGACAGGGGGCTAGAGCTTTCTTT	CASSEAPGQGARAFF
TRBD1	TRBV18	TRBJ1-1	NA	15	TGTGCCAGCTCACTGGGACAGGGAGCGAACACTGAAGCTTTCTTT	CASSLGQGANTEAFF
TRBD1	TRBV5-4	TRBJ1-2	NA	15	TGTGCCAGCAGCTCCCCCCGGCAGGGGGCAGATGGCTACACCTTC	CASSSPRQGADGYTF
TRBD1	TRBV3-1/TRBV3-2	TRBJ1-2	NA	16	TGTGCCAGCAGCCAAGCGGCAGGCAGGGGGCTAAGTGGCTACACCTTC	CASSQAAGRGLSGYTF
TRBD1	TRBV29-1	TRBJ1-1	NA	14	TGCAGCGCTTTCGGACAGGGGGCTTACACTGAAGCTTTCTTT	CSAFGQGAYTEAFF
TRBD1	TRBV18	TRBJ1-2	once	14	TGTGCCAGCTCACCACAGGGACAGGGTTATGGCTACACCTTC	CASSPQGQGYGYTF
TRBD2	TRBV13	TRBJ2-1	NA	13	TGTGCCAGCAGCTTAGCCAGGACTAGCGCGCCTCTCTTC	CASSLARTSAPLF
NA	TRBV6-5	TRBJ1-2	NA	11	TGTGCCAGCAGCACCCAAGGGGCGCGGACCTTC	CASSTQGARTF
TRBD1	TRBV4-3	TRBJ1-4	NA	16	TGCGCCAGCAGCCAAGCTACCGGACAGGGTGGCGTAAAACTGTTTTTT	CASSQATGQGGVKLFF
NA	TRBV6-5	TRBJ1-4	NA	14	TGTGCCAGCAGTCAACAGGCGACTAATGAAAAACTGTTTTTT	CASSQQATNEKLFF
NA	TRBV6-5	TRBJ1-1	NA	11	TGTGCCAGCAGCAGGGGAAAGGAAGCTTTCTTT	CASSRGKEAFF
TRBD2	TRBV7-9	TRBJ2-5	NA	16	TGTGCCAGCACCACGACCCTAGCGGGGGAGATGGAGACCCAGTACTTC	CASTTTLAGEMETQYF
NA	TRBV6-6	TRBJ2-2	NA	18	TGTGCCAGCAGTCCCCGACAGGTCCCATGGGGTGACACCGGGGAGCTGTTTTTT	CASSPRQVPWGDTGELFF
NA	TRBV6-2/TRBV6-3	TRBJ2-5	NA	13	TGTGCCAGCACCCCGCAGGTCCAAGAGACCCAGTACTTC	CASTPQVQETQYF